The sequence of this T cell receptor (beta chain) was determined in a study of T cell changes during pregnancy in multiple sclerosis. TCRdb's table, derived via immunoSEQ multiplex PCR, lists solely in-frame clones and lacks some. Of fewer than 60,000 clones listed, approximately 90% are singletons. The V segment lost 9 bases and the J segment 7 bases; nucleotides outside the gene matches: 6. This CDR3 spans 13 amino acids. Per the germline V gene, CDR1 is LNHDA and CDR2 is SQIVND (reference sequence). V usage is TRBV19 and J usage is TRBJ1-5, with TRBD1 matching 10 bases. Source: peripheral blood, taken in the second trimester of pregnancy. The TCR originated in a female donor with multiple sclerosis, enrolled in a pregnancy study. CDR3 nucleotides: TGTGCCAGCCGGGACAGGGGTGGACAGCCCCAGCATTTT. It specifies CASRDRGGQPQHF.